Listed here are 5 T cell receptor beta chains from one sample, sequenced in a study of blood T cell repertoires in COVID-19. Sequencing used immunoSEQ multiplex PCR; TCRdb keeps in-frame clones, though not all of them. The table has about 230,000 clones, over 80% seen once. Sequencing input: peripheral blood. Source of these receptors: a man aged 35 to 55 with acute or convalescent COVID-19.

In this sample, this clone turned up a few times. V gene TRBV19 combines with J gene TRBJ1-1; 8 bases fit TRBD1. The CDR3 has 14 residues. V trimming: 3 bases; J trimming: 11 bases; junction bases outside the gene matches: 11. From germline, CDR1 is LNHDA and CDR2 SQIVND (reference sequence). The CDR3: CASSMVQGVLGAFF. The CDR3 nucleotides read TGTGCCAGTAGTATGGTACAGGGGGTCCTCGGGGCTTTCTTT.

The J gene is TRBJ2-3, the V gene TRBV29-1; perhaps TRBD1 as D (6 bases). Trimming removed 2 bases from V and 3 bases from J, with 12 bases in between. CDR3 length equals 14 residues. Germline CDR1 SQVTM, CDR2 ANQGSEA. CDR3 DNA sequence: TGCAGCGTTGAAAAACTAGGACAGACAGATACGCAGTATTTT. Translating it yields CSVEKLGQTDTQYF.

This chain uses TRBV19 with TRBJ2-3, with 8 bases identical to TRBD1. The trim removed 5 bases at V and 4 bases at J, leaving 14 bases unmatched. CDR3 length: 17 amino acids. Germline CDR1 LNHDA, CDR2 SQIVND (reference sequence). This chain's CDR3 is CASSRNTGTGGADTQYF. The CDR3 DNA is TGTGCCAGTAGTCGTAACACCGGGACAGGCGGGGCAGATACGCAGTATTTT.

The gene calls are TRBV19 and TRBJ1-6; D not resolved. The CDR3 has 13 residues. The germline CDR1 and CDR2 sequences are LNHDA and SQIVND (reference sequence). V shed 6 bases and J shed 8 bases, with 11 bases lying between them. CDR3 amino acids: CASSPLADSPLHF. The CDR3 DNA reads TGTGCCAGTAGCCCCCTGGCGGATTCACCCCTCCACTTT.

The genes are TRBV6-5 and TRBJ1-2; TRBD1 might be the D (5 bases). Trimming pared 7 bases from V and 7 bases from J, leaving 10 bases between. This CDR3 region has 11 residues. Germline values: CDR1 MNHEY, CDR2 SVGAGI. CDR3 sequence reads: CASTWGGGYTF. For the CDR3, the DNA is TGTGCCAGCACCTGGGGGGGTGGCTACACCTTC.